The rows below give T cell receptor beta chains drawn from one sample of a study of vaccination and CD4 T cells after COVID-19. These receptors have no known antigen. MiXCR, applied by TCRdb to the PCR reads, yields one record per CDR3 protein. This sample has 5,000 to 7,500 distinct CDR3 sequences, with around 56% found just once. The source material was CD4+ T cells from blood, cultured in vitro. The receptors here all came from a human donor who had recovered from COVID-19. Both conserved end residues are part of each CDR3. Fields, in order: clone size, D gene, V gene, J gene, CDR3 DNA, CDR3 protein. A D gene is named only where the DNA matches it firmly. Expanded clones get a size class; other rows say once, few or many, or leave the size out.

clone size: few; D gene: .; V gene: TRBV2; J gene: TRBJ1-6; CDR3 DNA: TGTGCCAGCACCGGGGACGGCCATAATTCACCCCTCCACTTT; CDR3 protein: CASTGDGHNSPLHF
clone size: .; D gene: .; V gene: TRBV7-3; J gene: TRBJ2-1; CDR3 DNA: TGTGCCAGCAGCCCGACGGGACTGGACTACAATGAGCAGTTCTTC; CDR3 protein: CASSPTGLDYNEQFF
clone size: .; D gene: .; V gene: TRBV7-9; J gene: TRBJ2-2; CDR3 DNA: TGTGCCAGCAGATACTCTCCGGGGCGAGGCACCGGGGAGCTGTTTTTT; CDR3 protein: CASRYSPGRGTGELFF
clone size: .; D gene: TRBD2; V gene: TRBV11-2; J gene: TRBJ2-1; CDR3 DNA: TGTGCCAGCAGCTTAGTTCGACTAGCGATTGAGCAGTTCTTC; CDR3 protein: CASSLVRLAIEQFF
clone size: .; D gene: .; V gene: TRBV20-1; J gene: TRBJ2-2; CDR3 DNA: TGCAGTGCTAGAGATGTCAGGACGACGGGGGAGCTGTTTTTT; CDR3 protein: CSARDVRTTGELFF
clone size: few; D gene: .; V gene: TRBV15; J gene: TRBJ2-7; CDR3 DNA: TGTGCCACCAGCAGGGCCGGGAGTTCATTCGAGCAGTACTTC; CDR3 protein: CATSRAGSSFEQYF
clone size: .; D gene: .; V gene: TRBV7-7; J gene: TRBJ2-2; CDR3 DNA: TGTGCTAGCAGTCGGGACAACTGGGGGACCGGGGAGCTGTTTTTT; CDR3 protein: CASSRDNWGTGELFF
clone size: .; D gene: TRBD1; V gene: TRBV10-3; J gene: TRBJ2-2; CDR3 DNA: TGTGCCATCAGTGACTACAGGGGGACGGGCACCGGGGAGCTGTTTTTT; CDR3 protein: CAISDYRGTGTGELFF
clone size: .; D gene: TRBD2; V gene: TRBV20-1; J gene: TRBJ2-1; CDR3 DNA: TGCAGTGCTAGATCTAGCGGGAGGGGCCCCCCGGACAATGAGCAGTTCTTC; CDR3 protein: CSARSSGRGPPDNEQFF
clone size: .; D gene: .; V gene: TRBV11-2; J gene: TRBJ2-7; CDR3 DNA: TGTGCCAGCAGCGCAGGCGAGCAGTACTTC; CDR3 protein: CASSAGEQYF
clone size: few; D gene: .; V gene: TRBV19; J gene: TRBJ1-5; CDR3 DNA: TGTGCCAGTAGATCCAGCGGCGGGGGCGTTGGCAATCAGCCCCAGCATTTT; CDR3 protein: CASRSSGGGVGNQPQHF
clone size: .; D gene: .; V gene: TRBV6-1; J gene: TRBJ2-1; CDR3 DNA: TGTGCCAGCATGTTAGGAACCTACAATGAGCAGTTCTTC; CDR3 protein: CASMLGTYNEQFF
clone size: .; D gene: .; V gene: TRBV7-9; J gene: TRBJ2-1; CDR3 DNA: TGTGCCTGTGAGGGACGGGAAACGTACAATGAGCAGTTCTTC; CDR3 protein: CACEGRETYNEQFF
clone size: .; D gene: TRBD2; V gene: TRBV6-1; J gene: TRBJ2-5; CDR3 DNA: TGTGCCAGCAGTGAACTAGCGGGAGGGCCGGAGACCCAGTACTTC; CDR3 protein: CASSELAGGPETQYF
clone size: .; D gene: TRBD1; V gene: TRBV30; J gene: TRBJ2-1; CDR3 DNA: TGTGCCTGGAGAATCTGGACAGGGGTGCACAATGAGCAGTTCTTC; CDR3 protein: CAWRIWTGVHNEQFF
clone size: .; D gene: .; V gene: TRBV6-1; J gene: TRBJ1-2; CDR3 DNA: TGTGCCAGCAGTGATAGCTGGGGCCTCTATGGCTACACCTTC; CDR3 protein: CASSDSWGLYGYTF
clone size: few; D gene: .; V gene: TRBV6-2/TRBV6-3; J gene: TRBJ1-5; CDR3 DNA: TGTGCCAGCAGTTATGGTTTTGCTTCGGGTAGCAATCAGCCCCAGCATTTT; CDR3 protein: CASSYGFASGSNQPQHF
clone size: .; D gene: .; V gene: TRBV10-1; J gene: TRBJ1-2; CDR3 DNA: TGCGCCAGCAGTGAGGGCAGTCTTAACTATGGCTACACCTTC; CDR3 protein: CASSEGSLNYGYTF
clone size: .; D gene: .; V gene: TRBV7-9; J gene: TRBJ1-2; CDR3 DNA: TGTGCCAGCAGCTTAGGGGATCGTCAGGGGAATGGCTACACCTTC; CDR3 protein: CASSLGDRQGNGYTF
clone size: few; D gene: .; V gene: TRBV7-2; J gene: TRBJ1-2; CDR3 DNA: TGTGCCAGCAGCTCGCGTACAAACTATGGCTACACCTTC; CDR3 protein: CASSSRTNYGYTF
clone size: .; D gene: .; V gene: TRBV20-1; J gene: TRBJ1-1; CDR3 DNA: TGCAGTGCTAGCCCGCCGGGACGGCTGAACACTGAAGCTTTCTTT; CDR3 protein: CSASPPGRLNTEAFF
clone size: medium-sized; D gene: .; V gene: TRBV5-1; J gene: TRBJ2-7; CDR3 DNA: TGCGCCAGCAGCTTGGGACAGGCGAGCTCCTACGAGCAGTACTTC; CDR3 protein: CASSLGQASSYEQYF
clone size: few; D gene: .; V gene: TRBV7-2; J gene: TRBJ1-2; CDR3 DNA: TGTGCCAGCAGCTGGCGGACGGGGAACTATGGCTACACCTTC; CDR3 protein: CASSWRTGNYGYTF
clone size: .; D gene: .; V gene: TRBV7-9; J gene: TRBJ1-1; CDR3 DNA: TGTGCCAGCAGCTTAGAAAAGGGATCCACTGAAGCTTTCTTT; CDR3 protein: CASSLEKGSTEAFF
clone size: .; D gene: TRBD1; V gene: TRBV6-1; J gene: TRBJ2-7; CDR3 DNA: TGTGCCAGCAGTCAGGGGGCCTACGAGCAGTACTTC; CDR3 protein: CASSQGAYEQYF
clone size: few; D gene: .; V gene: TRBV29-1; J gene: TRBJ1-3; CDR3 DNA: TGCAGCGCCCAGGCGGGCGTAAACACCATATATTTT; CDR3 protein: CSAQAGVNTIYF
clone size: .; D gene: TRBD2; V gene: TRBV30; J gene: TRBJ2-5; CDR3 DNA: TGTGCCTGCCTGGGGGGATCGAGACTAGCATCGGAGACCCAGTACTTC; CDR3 protein: CACLGGSRLASETQYF
clone size: few; D gene: TRBD1; V gene: TRBV19; J gene: TRBJ1-1; CDR3 DNA: TGTGCCACCACCGACAGGGGCGTCTACACTGAAGCTTTCTTT; CDR3 protein: CATTDRGVYTEAFF
clone size: .; D gene: .; V gene: TRBV21-1; J gene: TRBJ2-5; CDR3 DNA: TGTGCCAGCAGCAAAGGTGGTCGGGTCCAAGAGACCCAGTACTTC; CDR3 protein: CASSKGGRVQETQYF
clone size: .; D gene: .; V gene: TRBV11-2; J gene: TRBJ1-1; CDR3 DNA: TGTGCCAGCAGCTTGGGGCCCGACAGTAACACTGAAGCTTTCTTT; CDR3 protein: CASSLGPDSNTEAFF
clone size: .; D gene: .; V gene: TRBV7-2; J gene: TRBJ2-7; CDR3 DNA: TGTGCCAGCAGACGTCAATGGGCCTCGGCGGGGTACGAGCAGTACTTC; CDR3 protein: CASRRQWASAGYEQYF
clone size: .; D gene: .; V gene: TRBV6-2/TRBV6-3; J gene: TRBJ2-5; CDR3 DNA: TGTGCCAGCAGCCCGTGGCCAGACCAAGAGACCCAGTACTTC; CDR3 protein: CASSPWPDQETQYF
clone size: .; D gene: .; V gene: TRBV2; J gene: TRBJ1-1; CDR3 DNA: TGTGCCAGCAGTGGGGACGGCAACACTGAAGCTTTCTTT; CDR3 protein: CASSGDGNTEAFF
clone size: .; D gene: TRBD1; V gene: TRBV6-1; J gene: TRBJ2-5; CDR3 DNA: TGTGCCAGCAGGTCGGGACAGTTGGGAGAGACCCAGTACTTC; CDR3 protein: CASRSGQLGETQYF
clone size: .; D gene: .; V gene: TRBV6-1; J gene: TRBJ1-2; CDR3 DNA: TGTGCCAGCACCTCCTTAGGTGGGGGCGGCTACACCTTC; CDR3 protein: CASTSLGGGGYTF
clone size: .; D gene: TRBD1; V gene: TRBV20-1; J gene: TRBJ2-4; CDR3 DNA: TGCAGTGCTAGAGAAGTCGGGACAGGGGGAAACATTCAGTACTTC; CDR3 protein: CSAREVGTGGNIQYF
clone size: .; D gene: .; V gene: TRBV2; J gene: TRBJ1-1; CDR3 DNA: TGTGCCAGCAGACCCGCAGGGAACACTGAAGCTTTCTTT; CDR3 protein: CASRPAGNTEAFF
clone size: .; D gene: TRBD2; V gene: TRBV6-1; J gene: TRBJ2-1; CDR3 DNA: TGTGCCAGCAGGGGGGGGGCGGGGGGGCGGGATGAGCAGTTCTTC; CDR3 protein: CASRGGAGGRDEQFF
clone size: large; D gene: .; V gene: TRBV2; J gene: TRBJ1-2; CDR3 DNA: TGTGCCAGCAGTGAGGGAGGGCGCGGGAGGGGCTACACCTTC; CDR3 protein: CASSEGGRGRGYTF
clone size: .; D gene: .; V gene: TRBV6-1; J gene: TRBJ1-2; CDR3 DNA: TGTGCCAGCAGTCCACTCGGGTCGGGGAGCTATGGCTACACCTTC; CDR3 protein: CASSPLGSGSYGYTF
clone size: .; D gene: .; V gene: TRBV2; J gene: TRBJ2-3; CDR3 DNA: TGTGCCAGCAGTGGTTTAGGTAGCACAGATACGCAGTATTTT; CDR3 protein: CASSGLGSTDTQYF